This T cell receptor (beta chain) was obtained from a study of Ad26.COV2.S vaccination and SARS-CoV-2 variants. As for the study in general: Once or twice, 56 days apart, Ad26.COV2.S was delivered intramuscularly. Study-level results: The TCR breadth and depth analyses may have produced an underestimate of total T cell responses.

Treatment meaning: around 19 received Ad26.COV2.S at low or high dose, single or two shots; 5 received placebo; per-sample allocation not given. Specimens were obtained on day 63 following the first vaccine or placebo injection. Recruitment in Boston yielded a donor of adult age, 18-55 years. Produced via immunoSEQ multiplex PCR; TCRdb's table is partial and in-frame only. The sample holds approximately 300,000 clones, approximately 80% seen once. CDR3 length: 13 amino acids. J gave up 8 bases and V 6 bases, and 10 bases lay outside the gene matches. Germline V gene sequence: CDR1 SGHRS, CDR2 YFSETQ. This clone was found once. The antigen is unknown.

The sequencing used peripheral blood, collected in a trial of Ad26.COV2.S vaccine versus placebo. The receptor was derived from a person aged 18-60 years who received the Ad26.COV2.S COVID-19 vaccine or a placebo. The chain is built from TRBV5-1 and TRBJ1-1; 7 nucleotides line up with TRBD1. The CDR3, as DNA: TGCGCCAGCATACCCGGCGACAGGGCCGAAGCTTTCTTT. It is translated as CASIPGDRAEAFF.